The T cell receptor beta chain under discussion was sequenced for a study of neurological immune-mediated disorders. One entry per CDR3 protein, called by TCRdb with MiXCR from the 5' RACE reads. The sample consists of about 10,000 distinct CDR3 sequences, roughly 20% of them appearing once. Whole-study findings and limits: The absence of shared CDR3 amino acid sequences among expanded clones across subjects suggests private repertoires in all groups.

Trimming stripped 5 bases from V and 3 bases from J, with 10 bases between. The CDR3 spans 13 residues. CDR1 and CDR2 (germline): SGHTA, FQGNSA. For sorted libraries, the input was about 960,000 CD4+ or CD8+ T cells. Comment on this clonotype: Its antigen is unknown.

This rearrangement joins TRBV7-2 to TRBJ2-5; the D is unclear. This TCR was sampled from a middle-aged woman with multiple sclerosis. The sample was CD8+ T cells from blood. The CDR3 loop is CASSLGQEETQYF. CDR3 nucleotide sequence: TGTGCCAGCAGCCTGGGCCAGGAAGAGACCCAGTACTTC.